This T cell receptor (beta chain) was found in a study of neurological immune-mediated disorders. The CDR3 runs 16 residues. CDR1 SGDLS and CDR2 YYNGEE come from the germline V gene. Trimming took 4 bases from V and 0 from J, leaving 14 bases between them. Over 160 million TCR-beta sequences from 15-18 subjects were obtained in each sequencing run. TCRdb re-called the 5' RACE reads through MiXCR, storing one row per CDR3 protein. Among under 90,000 distinct CDR3 sequences listed, roughly 10% were seen once. This clonotype was seen at least ten times. Its antigen is not identified. Findings and limits, study-wide: Private repertoires in all groups were suggested by the finding that expanded clones across subjects shared no CDR3 amino acid sequences. HTLV-1-associated myelopathy showed the most TCR clonal expansion; multiple sclerosis the least, below healthy controls.

As for time point: longitudinal time-point 1 (baseline). PBMCs numbering 2 million and stored at -80 C yielded the unsorted libraries. The sequence was obtained from a man aged 30-40 years in good health. V is TRBV9 and J is TRBJ2-1, with D perhaps matching TRBD1 or TRBD2 (5 bases each). Sequencing input: PBMCs. For the CDR3, the DNA is TGTGCCAGCAGCCCCCCGGGGCTATTCTCCTACAATGAGCAGTTCTTC. It translates to CASSPPGLFSYNEQFF.